This T cell receptor beta chain was sequenced for a study of T cells after yellow fever vaccination. General observations from the study: At approximately 96% for CD4 and 70% to 90% for CD8, most primary-vaccination clones showed up again after the booster. Highly abundant clonotypes carried over from the bulk population could end up in FACS-sorted repertoires as contaminants. There was a small share of clonotypes that showed up in both the CD4 and CD8 compartments.

Germline CDR1 and CDR2: SQVTM and ANQGSEA. The CDR3 is 12 residues long. After removal of 6 bases from V and 3 bases from J, the junction contained 4 bases not matched to a gene. TCR cDNA, made by 5'RACE template switching, carried an added universal primer site and UMIs. TCRdb called the 5' RACE reads again in MiXCR, with one record for every CDR3 protein. Among hundreds of thousands of distinct CDR3 sequences listed, roughly an eighth were seen once. Concerning this clonotype: Its target is not known.

The material sequenced was PBMCs, taken on the day of the yellow fever booster vaccination. This rearrangement joins TRBV29-1 to TRBJ2-5, with TRBD1 identical over 7 bases. The sequence was obtained from a man aged 25 to 40 who received the YFV17D yellow fever vaccine. The CDR3 nucleotides are TGCAGCGTGGACACAGGGGAAGAGACCCAGTACTTC. It encodes CSVDTGEETQYF.